Below are 16 T cell receptor beta chains sequenced from a single sample in a study of cytomegalovirus exposure and HLA in healthy donors. Researchers ran the PCR with 60 Vbeta and 13 Jbeta primers. Some clones are missing from TCRdb's copy, which holds only in-frame ones; the method was immunoSEQ multiplex PCR. The sample holds approximately 130,000 clones. Sequencing used PBMCs. These receptors all come from a woman aged 55 to 70 in good health and CMV-seronegative.

The genes are TRBV30 and TRBJ1-2; D call uncertain. The V end lost 3 bases, the J end lost 5 bases, and 16 bases lay between the germline ends. The CDR3 length is 14 residues. CDR1 and CDR2 (germline): GTSNPN, SVGIG (reference sequence). CDR3 protein: CAWRGVDHPYGYTF. CDR3 coding DNA: TGTGCCTGGAGGGGAGTGGATCACCCGTATGGCTACACCTTC.

The chain recombines TRBV18 with TRBJ1-1, with 7 bases lining up with TRBD1. Trimming took 3 bases from V and 7 from J; bases not matched to a gene: 8. The CDR3 runs to 14 residues. Per the germline V gene, CDR1 is KGHSH and CDR2 is LQKENI. The CDR3 protein is CASSPNHRGGEAFF. The CDR3 DNA reads as TGTGCCAGCTCACCTAATCACAGGGGAGGTGAAGCTTTCTTT.

The chain employs TRBV7-9 and TRBJ1-5; 7 positions agree with TRBD1. There are 13 residues in the CDR3. The germline V gene encodes CDR1 SEHNR and CDR2 FQNEAQ (reference sequence). With V trimmed by 4 bases and J by 7 bases, 4 bases remained unmatched. CDR3 nucleotide sequence: TGTGCCAGCAGCTCGACAGGGAGCCAGCCCCAGCATTTT. Its protein product is CASSSTGSQPQHF.

This chain connects TRBV10-1 to TRBJ2-3, with TRBD2 matching over 12 bases. This CDR3 has 17 amino acids. Germline CDR1 and CDR2: WNHNN and SYGVQD (reference sequence). V lost 10 bases to trimming and J lost 2 bases; unmatched junction nucleotides: 13. As DNA, the CDR3 is TGCGCCACCTTTTCCGGGACTAGCGGGTTTTTCACAGATACGCAGTATTTT. It codes for CATFSGTSGFFTDTQYF.

This chain uses TRBV6-5 with TRBJ1-2; tentatively, D is TRBD1 (5 bases). Trimming removed 6 bases at V and 8 bases at J, with 13 bases between. The CDR3 length is 12 residues. Germline assignment: CDR1 MNHEY and CDR2 SVGAGI. CDR3 residues: CASSPGGGGYTF. The CDR3 region has the DNA TGTGCCAGCAGCCCCGGGGGAGGGGGCTACACCTTC.

The genes are TRBV29-1 and TRBJ1-1; the match to TRBD1 covers 7 bases. The V gene's germline CDR1 is SQVTM and CDR2 ANQGSEA. J lost 4 bases, V lost 7 bases, and 9 bases had no gene match. The CDR3 sequence is 13 residues long. The CDR3 nucleotides read TGCAGCGCCGCGAGTCAGGGGGGCACTGAAGCTTTCTTT. Translated: CSAASQGGTEAFF. The whole variable domain, filled in from reference TRBV29-1 and TRBJ1-1, reads SAVISQKPSRDICQRGTSLTIQCQVDSQVTMMFWYRQQPGQSLTLIATANQGSEATYESGFVIDKFPISRPNLTFSTLTVSNMSPEDSSIYLCSAASQGGTEAFFGQGTRLTVV.

The chain joins TRBV6-5 to TRBJ2-1, with TRBD2 matching over 12 bases. Trimming at V came to 5 bases and at J to 3 bases, leaving 2 bases not matched to a gene. The CDR3 consists of 15 residues. Germline lookup yields CDR1 MNHEY and CDR2 SVGAGI. DNA of the CDR3: TGTGCCAGCAGTAAGACTAGCGGGGGCTACAATGAGCAGTTCTTC. Protein: CASSKTSGGYNEQFF.

V usage is TRBV5-1 and J usage is TRBJ2-2; 8 bases fit TRBD1. The CDR3 length is 15 residues. V lost 6 bases, J lost 0 bases, and 4 bases stayed unmatched. The germline CDR1 and CDR2 sequences are SGHRS and YFSETQ. The CDR3: CASTQGATNTGELFF. The CDR3, as DNA: TGCGCCAGCACGCAGGGGGCTACGAACACCGGGGAGCTGTTTTTT. The variable domain in full, completed from reference TRBV5-1 and TRBJ2-2, reads KAGVTQTPRYLIKTRGQQVTLSCSPISGHRSVSWYQQTPGQGLQFLFEYFSETQRNKGNFPGRFSGRQFSNSRSEMNVSTLELGDSALYLCASTQGATNTGELFFGEGSRLTVL.

The gene calls are TRBV19 and TRBJ2-2; TRBD1 aligns across 7 bases. J was trimmed by 2 bases and V by 4 bases; bases with no gene match: 7. Germline assignment: CDR1 LNHDA and CDR2 SQIVND (reference sequence). This CDR3 contains 16 residues. CDR3 loop: CASSTLRDSNTGELFF. CDR3 DNA: TGTGCCAGTAGTACTCTAAGGGACAGCAACACCGGGGAGCTGTTTTTT.

This sequence joins TRBV11-2 and TRBJ2-1; TRBD2 is a possible D gene (5 bases). The V and J ends lost 5 bases and 12 bases respectively, with 20 bases between them. Germline V gene lookup returns CDR1 SGHAT and CDR2 FQNNGV. The CDR3 contains 14 residues. Here the CDR3 reads CASSRFDRFRGQFF. The CDR3, as DNA: TGTGCCAGCAGCCGCTTCGACCGTTTCCGGGGGCAGTTCTTC.

The genes are TRBV23-1 and TRBJ2-7; 10 nucleotides align to TRBD1. TRBV23-1 is marked as an open reading frame, function uncertain. Trimming at V came to 4 bases and at J to 2 bases, leaving 5 bases not matched to a gene. CDR3 length equals 15 residues. The CDR3 region has the DNA TGCGCCAGCAGTCTAGGGACAGGGGCCCCCTACGAGCAGTACTTC. Residues: CASSLGTGAPYEQYF.

The V gene is TRBV5-4, the J gene TRBJ2-3; tentative D call: TRBD1 (5 bases). Germline V lookup: CDR1 SGHNT, CDR2 YYREEE (reference sequence). The V gene lost 4 bases and the J gene lost 0 bases, with 12 bases spanning the gap. This CDR3 has 15 residues. The DNA for the CDR3 is TGTGCCAGCAGCAGGACAACACCTAGCACAGATACGCAGTATTTT. Its translation is CASSRTTPSTDTQYF.

This rearrangement joins TRBV7-9 to TRBJ2-7, with 12 bases that match TRBD2. Losses at the gene ends were 4 bases for V and 4 bases for J; bases not matched to a gene: 5. CDR3 length: 15 residues. CDR1 SEHNR and CDR2 FQNEAQ come from the germline V gene (reference sequence). Here the CDR3 reads CASSSKTSGGYEQYF. The CDR3, as DNA: TGTGCCAGCAGCTCCAAGACTAGCGGGGGTTACGAGCAGTACTTC.

The chain combines TRBV28 with TRBJ2-1; weak D call: TRBD1 (5 bases). The CDR3 is made up of 16 amino acids. Germline V gene data show CDR1 as MDHEN and CDR2 as SYDVKM. The V end was cut by 3 bases, the J end by 0 bases, with 12 bases between. The CDR3: CASSFVGASSYNEQFF. The DNA of the CDR3 is TGTGCCAGCAGTTTCGTAGGGGCGAGCTCCTACAATGAGCAGTTCTTC.

The V call is TRBV19, the J call TRBJ2-5, with D possibly matching TRBD1 (5 bases). CDR1 and CDR2 (germline): LNHDA, SQIVND (reference sequence). Trimming shortened V by 6 bases and J by 5 bases, and 19 bases separated the two germline ends. The CDR3 loop spans 15 amino acids. CDR3 sequence reads: CASSVIGADRETQYF. CDR3 nucleotides: TGTGCCAGTAGCGTCATAGGGGCCGATAGGGAGACCCAGTACTTC.

The chain links TRBV5-1 to TRBJ1-2; 9 bases line up with TRBD1. V dropped 3 bases and J dropped 2; count of bases not matched to a gene: 8. The length of the CDR3 is 16 residues. Per germline, CDR1 SGHRS and CDR2 YFSETQ. CDR3 residues: CASSSNYRGPNYGYTF. CDR3 in DNA: TGCGCCAGCAGCTCCAACTACAGGGGGCCGAACTATGGCTACACCTTC.